These 21 T cell receptor beta chains were all obtained from the same sample, sequenced in a study of shared clonotypes between healthy human individuals. TCRdb's table, derived via immunoSEQ multiplex PCR, lists solely in-frame clones and lacks some. Of some 89,000 clones in the sample, about two thirds are singletons; the top ten hold about 42%. Sequenced input: memory CD8+ T cells sorted from blood. The subset is: CD45RO+ cells pooled with CCR7-negative TemRA cells. These receptors came from a young man in good health.

Only a few counts were recorded for this clone. The genes are TRBV7-9 and TRBJ2-7; 11 bases are shared with TRBD1. After removal of 4 bases from V and 3 bases from J, the junction contained 5 bases not matched to a gene. CDR3 length equals 15 residues. CDR1 and CDR2 from the germline V gene are SEHNR and FQNEAQ (reference sequence). CDR3 sequence reads: CASSSTGTGGYEQYF. CDR3 sequence (DNA): TGTGCCAGCAGCTCAACCGGGACAGGGGGCTACGAGCAGTACTTC.

V and J are TRBV4-1 and TRBJ2-7; maybe TRBD2 (5 bases). Germline values: CDR1 MGHRA, CDR2 YSYEKL. Deletions cut 1 base from V and 8 bases from J, with 15 bases between. The CDR3 runs 14 residues. The CDR3 loop reads CASSQVYGWEQQYF. CDR3 sequence (DNA): TGCGCCAGCAGCCAAGTTTACGGGTGGGAGCAGCAGTACTTC.

Here the CDR3 reads CASSWTPATGELFF. The CDR3 region has the DNA TGTGCCAGCAGTTGGACCCCCGCCACCGGGGAGCTGTTTTTT. This chain uses TRBV2 with TRBJ2-2; D remains ambiguous. V lost 5 bases to trimming and J lost 4 bases, with 11 bases between them. Per germline, CDR1 SNHLY and CDR2 FYNNEI. CDR3 length: 14 amino acids.

This chain connects TRBV9 to TRBJ2-1; 11 bases line up with TRBD2. This CDR3 region has 17 residues. Germline-derived CDR1 and CDR2 are SGDLS and YYNGEE. Trimming at V came to 4 bases and at J to 7 bases, leaving 13 bases not matched to a gene. The CDR3 loop is CASSSVLAGELGNEQFF. The CDR3 DNA reads as TGTGCCAGCAGCTCGGTACTAGCGGGAGAGTTGGGGAATGAGCAGTTCTTC.

This clone was picked up many times. The chain recombines TRBV12-5 with TRBJ2-3; D is uncertain. CDR3 size: 12 residues. From germline, CDR1 is LGHNT and CDR2 FRNRAP. Deletions cut 5 bases from V and 3 bases from J, with 6 bases between. For the CDR3, the DNA is TGTGCTAGTGGTCCCCGTACAGATACGCAGTATTTT. It translates to CASGPRTDTQYF.

This clone was seen a handful of times. CDR3 in DNA: TGTGCCACCGCTCCGGGACAGGGTGGGCAGCCCCAGCATTTT. It codes for CATAPGQGGQPQHF. The chain employs TRBV28 and TRBJ1-5; 9 bases line up with TRBD1. Germline V gene lookup returns CDR1 MDHEN and CDR2 SYDVKM. V gave up 10 bases and J gave up 7 bases; unmatched junction bases: 11. CDR3 length equals 14 residues.

The CDR3 bases are TGTGCCAGTCGGTCCGCGGGATTTGGAGAGACCCAGTACTTC. Translated: CASRSAGFGETQYF. The chain uses TRBV6-5 and TRBJ2-5; tentative D call: TRBD2 (6 bases). CDR1 is MNHEY and CDR2 is SVGAGI in the germline V gene. V gave up 9 bases and J gave up 4 bases, with 18 bases separating them. CDR3 length: 14 amino acids.

The chain joins TRBV6-6 to TRBJ2-1, with D possibly TRBD2 on 5 matching bases. V was trimmed by 1 base and J by 4 bases, leaving 8 bases between them. Germline assignment: CDR1 MNHNY and CDR2 SVGAGI (reference sequence). The CDR3 contains 14 residues. The CDR3 DNA reads TGTGCCAGCAGTTACTGGACTGGATACAATGAGCAGTTCTTC. The encoded protein is CASSYWTGYNEQFF.

This chain connects TRBV27 to TRBJ2-6, with TRBD1 matching over 9 bases. After removal of 7 bases from V and 0 bases from J, the junction contained 25 bases not matched to a gene. This CDR3 is 23 amino acids long. Germline V gives CDR1 MNHEY, CDR2 SMNVEV (reference sequence). In DNA, the CDR3 is TGTGCCAGCACCAAACGTGGGACCTTCGCGAGGGACAGGGTTCACTCTGGGGCCAACGTCCTGACTTTC. Protein: CASTKRGTFARDRVHSGANVLTF.

The chain couples TRBV2 to TRBJ2-7; tentative D call: TRBD2 (5 bases). V was pared by 4 bases and J by 0 bases, with 16 bases between. There are 16 residues in the CDR3. CDR1 is SNHLY and CDR2 is FYNNEI in the germline V gene. The CDR3 DNA follows: TGTGCCAGCAGTGGCGGACTCGACTATCTCTCCTACGAGCAGTACTTC. It encodes CASSGGLDYLSYEQYF.

This sequence joins TRBV13 and TRBJ2-5; D may be TRBD2 (6 bases). The germline gives CDR1 PRHDT, CDR2 FYEKMQ (reference sequence). The CDR3 runs 18 residues. The V end lost 5 bases, the J end lost 4 bases, and 26 bases lay between the germline ends. The CDR3 DNA reads TGTGCCAGCAGCCCCAGTCTAGCCTCGGTCCCCGGGAGAGAGACCCAGTACTTC. It is translated as CASSPSLASVPGRETQYF.

This sequence joins TRBV13 and TRBJ2-7; TRBD1 agrees at 7 bases. Trimming removed 5 bases from V and 5 bases from J; junction bases left unmatched: 12. This CDR3 contains 15 residues. Germline-derived CDR1 and CDR2 are PRHDT and FYEKMQ (reference sequence). For the CDR3, the DNA is TGTGCCAGCAGCCCCCTTATTGAGGGGGCGGACGAGCAGTACTTC. Translation gives CASSPLIEGADEQYF.

This clone has a single count. The chain carries TRBV7-2 and TRBJ2-3; TRBD2 matches at 7 bases. V dropped 2 bases and J dropped 14; count of bases not matched to a gene: 22. The CDR3 extends over 17 amino acids. Germline lookup yields CDR1 SGHTA and CDR2 FQGNSA. CDR3 bases: TGTGCCAGCAGCTTAAAGGCCCGTCGACCTTCTAGCGGCACCATGTATTTT. This codes for CASSLKARRPSSGTMYF.

This clone was seen just once. J is TRBJ2-7 and V is TRBV13; tentative D call: TRBD2 (5 bases). Trimming removed 5 bases from V and 0 bases from J, with 20 bases in between. The CDR3 spans 17 residues. Germline assignment: CDR1 PRHDT and CDR2 FYEKMQ (reference sequence). Written as DNA, the CDR3 is TGTGCCAGCAGCCGCAGTGACAAAGGGAGACACTCCTACGAGCAGTACTTC. It specifies CASSRSDKGRHSYEQYF.

The table lists this clone with a few counts. The chain joins TRBV19 to TRBJ2-2; D is tentatively TRBD1 or TRBD2 (5 bases each). This CDR3 is 13 amino acids long. Trimming stripped 8 bases from V and 3 bases from J, with 10 bases between. Germline V gives CDR1 LNHDA, CDR2 SQIVND (reference sequence). CDR3 DNA sequence: TGTGCCAGTGGGGACGGTTACACCGGGGAGCTGTTTTTT. Its protein product is CASGDGYTGELFF.

The chain uses TRBV7-2 and TRBJ2-3, with 11 bases identical to TRBD2. This CDR3 spans 15 amino acids. In germline, CDR1 is SGHTA, CDR2 FQGNSA. J gave up 5 bases and V 5 bases, and 6 bases lay outside the gene matches. This CDR3 reads CASSLTSGDGDTQYF. CDR3 in DNA: TGTGCCAGCAGCCTGACTAGCGGGGATGGAGATACGCAGTATTTT.

The chain couples TRBV10-3 to TRBJ2-3; no reliable D call. V gave up 1 base and J gave up 4 bases, with 9 bases separating them. From germline, CDR1 is ENHRY and CDR2 SYGVKD. This CDR3 has 14 amino acids. The CDR3 protein is CAISEYRDADTQYF. CDR3 bases: TGTGCCATCAGTGAGTACCGAGACGCAGATACGCAGTATTTT.

This clone has at least ten counts. The chain links TRBV6-5 to TRBJ2-7, with no clear D. Germline values: CDR1 MNHEY, CDR2 SVGAGI. The CDR3 totals 12 residues. V shed 8 bases and J shed 0 bases, with 8 bases lying between them. The CDR3 bases are TGTGCCAGCGGCCCGAACTCCTACGAGCAGTACTTC. Translating it yields CASGPNSYEQYF.

The J gene is TRBJ2-7, the V gene TRBV28, with TRBD1 identical over 7 bases. V gave up 5 bases and J gave up 4 bases; unmatched junction bases: 2. Germline CDR1 and CDR2: MDHEN and SYDVKM. This CDR3 has 12 amino acids. The CDR3 DNA is TGTGCCAGCAGTGGGACAGCTTACGAGCAGTACTTC. Protein: CASSGTAYEQYF.

CDR3 residues: CATSIGTSGGYEQYF. CDR3 sequence (DNA): TGTGCCACCAGTATCGGGACTAGCGGGGGCTACGAGCAGTACTTC. The V call is TRBV15, the J call TRBJ2-7, with 14 positions matching TRBD2. Germline V lookup: CDR1 LNHNV, CDR2 YYDKDF (reference sequence). Trimming cost V 6 bases and J 3 bases; bases outside gene matches: 4. The CDR3 extends over 15 amino acids.

The CDR3: CASSEFSGTGDYEQYF. CDR3 nucleotide sequence: TGTGCCAGCAGTGAGTTTTCCGGGACAGGGGATTACGAGCAGTACTTC. This rearrangement joins TRBV25-1 to TRBJ2-7; 10 positions agree with TRBD1. CDR1 MGHDK and CDR2 SYGVNS come from the germline V gene. V lost 3 bases and J lost 4; bases outside the gene matches: 9. This CDR3 is 16 amino acids long.